This note documents a single T cell receptor (beta chain) sequence. As yet, its antigen is unknown. The data are from a study of cytomegalovirus exposure and HLA in healthy donors. The germline V and J ends were trimmed by 10 bases and 0 bases, with 13 bases remaining between them. The CDR3 consists of 13 residues. Germline CDR1 reads MDHEN; CDR2 reads SYDVKM. PCR amplification relied on 60 Vbeta primers (plus 13 Jbeta primers). Per the original data handling: Approximately 86 million unique TCR beta chains, 9 million to 12 million shared, were counted in a later analysis. Libraries were prepared by immunoSEQ multiplex PCR; TCRdb keeps only in-frame clonotypes and omits some of them. The DNA gave D and trimming, while V, J and clone size come from that table. This sample has approximately 170,000 clones, with 80% to 85% found just once. Study-wide findings and caveats: The authors later linked a missense DCLRE1C variant to TCR beta V- and J-gene trimming. Per a prior analysis, the majority of TCR beta V segments were productive roughly 87% or roughly 30% of the time. Researchers reportedly found TCR beta sequences accurately predicted most subjects' HLA-A and HLA-B alleles.

This rearrangement joins TRBV28 to TRBJ2-7; the D gene is possibly TRBD1 (5 bases). The clonotype originates from a man aged 50-59 years in good health and CMV-seropositive. The specimen was PBMCs. CDR3 residues: CAIQAHSSYEQYF. For the CDR3, the DNA is TGTGCCATACAGGCACACAGCTCCTACGAGCAGTACTTC.